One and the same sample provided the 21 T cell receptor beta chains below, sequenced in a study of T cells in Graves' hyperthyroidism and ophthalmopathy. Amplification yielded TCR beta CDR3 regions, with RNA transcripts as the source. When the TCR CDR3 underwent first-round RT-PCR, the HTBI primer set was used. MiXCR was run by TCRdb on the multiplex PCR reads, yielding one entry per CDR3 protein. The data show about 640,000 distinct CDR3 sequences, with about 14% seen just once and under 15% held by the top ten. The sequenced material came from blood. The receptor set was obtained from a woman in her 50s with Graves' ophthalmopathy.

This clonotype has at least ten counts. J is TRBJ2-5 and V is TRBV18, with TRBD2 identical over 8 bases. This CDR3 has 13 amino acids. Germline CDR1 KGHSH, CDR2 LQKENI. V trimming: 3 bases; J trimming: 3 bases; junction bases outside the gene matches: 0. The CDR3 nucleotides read TGTGCCAGCTCACCTAGCGGGAAAGAGACCCAGTACTTC. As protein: CASSPSGKETQYF.

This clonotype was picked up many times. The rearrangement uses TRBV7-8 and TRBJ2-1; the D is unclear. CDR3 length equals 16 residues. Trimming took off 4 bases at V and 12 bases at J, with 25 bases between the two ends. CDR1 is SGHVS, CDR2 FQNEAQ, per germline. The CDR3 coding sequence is TGTGCCAGCAGCTCCCCGGCCCATCCCCCTACAATGAGGCAGTTCTTC. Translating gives CASSSPAHPPTMRQFF.

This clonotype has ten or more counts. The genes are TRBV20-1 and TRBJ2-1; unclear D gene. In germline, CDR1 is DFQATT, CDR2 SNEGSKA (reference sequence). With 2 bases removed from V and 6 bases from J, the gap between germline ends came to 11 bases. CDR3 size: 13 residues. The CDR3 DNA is TGCAGTGCTAGAAAGGGTGGGGTCAATGAGCAGTTCTTC. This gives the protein CSARKGGVNEQFF.

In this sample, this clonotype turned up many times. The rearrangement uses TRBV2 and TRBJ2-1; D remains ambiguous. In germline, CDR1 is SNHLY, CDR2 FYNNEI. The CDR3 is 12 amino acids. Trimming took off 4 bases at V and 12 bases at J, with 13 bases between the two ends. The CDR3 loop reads CASSGTQNRQFF. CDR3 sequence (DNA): TGTGCCAGCAGTGGCACCCAGAATCGGCAGTTCTTC.

CDR3 DNA sequence: TGTGCCAGCAGCCCACGCGGACTAGCGGGAGGGTACAATGAGCAGTTCTTC. Translated: CASSPRGLAGGYNEQFF. The gene calls are TRBV9 and TRBJ2-1, with 15 bases identical to TRBD2. Trimming removed 4 bases from V and 4 bases from J; junction bases left unmatched: 6. CDR1 is SGDLS and CDR2 is YYNGEE in the germline V gene. The CDR3 has 17 residues.

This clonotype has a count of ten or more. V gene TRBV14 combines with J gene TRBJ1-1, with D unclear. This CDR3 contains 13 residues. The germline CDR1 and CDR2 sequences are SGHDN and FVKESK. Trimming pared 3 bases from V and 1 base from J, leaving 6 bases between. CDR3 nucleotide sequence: TGTGCCAGCAGCCAGAAGACGAACACTGAAGCTTTCTTT. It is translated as CASSQKTNTEAFF.

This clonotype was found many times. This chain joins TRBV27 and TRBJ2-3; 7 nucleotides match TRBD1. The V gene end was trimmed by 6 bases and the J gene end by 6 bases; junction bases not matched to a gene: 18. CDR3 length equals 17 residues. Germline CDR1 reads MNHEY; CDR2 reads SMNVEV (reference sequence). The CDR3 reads CASSPGWGQRDGDTQYF. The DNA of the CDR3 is TGTGCCAGCAGCCCGGGCTGGGGACAGCGTGACGGTGATACGCAGTATTTT.

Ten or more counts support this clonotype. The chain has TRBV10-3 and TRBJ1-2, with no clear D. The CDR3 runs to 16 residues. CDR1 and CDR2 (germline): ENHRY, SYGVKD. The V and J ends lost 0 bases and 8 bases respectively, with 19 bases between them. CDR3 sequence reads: CAISESLIVTAGGYTF. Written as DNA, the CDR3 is TGTGCCATCAGTGAGTCGTTAATCGTGACGGCGGGAGGCTACACCTTC.

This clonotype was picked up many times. CDR3 in DNA: TGTGCCAGCAGTTTTAATTTAGTCGGCGAGCAGTACTTC. It encodes CASSFNLVGEQYF. The chain employs TRBV12-3 or TRBV12-4 and TRBJ2-7; the D is unclear. V lost 3 bases, J lost 6 bases, and 12 bases lay in between. CDR3 size: 13 residues.

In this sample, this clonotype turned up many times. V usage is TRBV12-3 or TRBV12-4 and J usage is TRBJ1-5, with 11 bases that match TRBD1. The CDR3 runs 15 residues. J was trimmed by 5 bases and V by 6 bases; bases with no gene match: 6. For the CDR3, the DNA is TGTGCCAGCAGCCCCCGGGACAGGGGGTATCAGCCCCAGCATTTT. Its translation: CASSPRDRGYQPQHF.

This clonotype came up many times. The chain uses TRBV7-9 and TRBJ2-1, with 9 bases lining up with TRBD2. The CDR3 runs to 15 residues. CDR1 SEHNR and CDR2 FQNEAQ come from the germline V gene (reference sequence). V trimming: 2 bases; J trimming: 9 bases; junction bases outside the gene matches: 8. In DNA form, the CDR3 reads TGTGCCAGCAGCTTAACGCGGGAGGGGATTCTTGAGCAGTTCTTC. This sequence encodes CASSLTREGILEQFF. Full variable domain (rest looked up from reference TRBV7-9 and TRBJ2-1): DTGVSQNPRHKITKRGQNVTFRCDPISEHNRLYWYRQTLGQGPEFLTYFQNEAQLEKSRLLSDRFSAERPKGSFSTLEIQRTEQGDSAMYLCASSLTREGILEQFFGPGTRLTVL.

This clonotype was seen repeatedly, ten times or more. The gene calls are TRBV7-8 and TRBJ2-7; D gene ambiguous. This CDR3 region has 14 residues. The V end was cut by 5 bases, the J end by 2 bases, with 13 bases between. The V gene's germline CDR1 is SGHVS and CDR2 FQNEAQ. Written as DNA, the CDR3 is TGTGCCAGCAGCCCACGGGTCAGCACCTACGAGCAGTACTTC. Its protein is CASSPRVSTYEQYF.

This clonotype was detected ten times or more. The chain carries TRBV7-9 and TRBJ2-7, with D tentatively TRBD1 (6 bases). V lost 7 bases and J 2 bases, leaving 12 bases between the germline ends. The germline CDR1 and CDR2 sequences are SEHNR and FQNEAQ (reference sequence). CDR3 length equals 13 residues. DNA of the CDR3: TGTGCCAGCACCCGGACAGAGACCTACGAGCAGTACTTC. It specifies CASTRTETYEQYF. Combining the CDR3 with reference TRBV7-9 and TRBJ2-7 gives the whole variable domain DTGVSQNPRHKITKRGQNVTFRCDPISEHNRLYWYRQTLGQGPEFLTYFQNEAQLEKSRLLSDRFSAERPKGSFSTLEIQRTEQGDSAMYLCASTRTETYEQYFGPGTRLTVT.

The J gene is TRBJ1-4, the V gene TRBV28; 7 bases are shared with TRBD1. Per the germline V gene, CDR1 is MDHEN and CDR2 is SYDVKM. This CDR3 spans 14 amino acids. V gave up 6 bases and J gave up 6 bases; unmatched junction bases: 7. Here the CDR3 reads CASSRDRVDEKLFF. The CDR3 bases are TGTGCCAGCAGCCGAGACAGGGTAGATGAAAAACTGTTTTTT.

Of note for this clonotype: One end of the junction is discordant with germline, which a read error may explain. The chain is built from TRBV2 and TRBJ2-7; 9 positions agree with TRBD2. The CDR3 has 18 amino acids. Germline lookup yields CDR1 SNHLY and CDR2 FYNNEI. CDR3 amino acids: CASSQDDRLAGHPYEQYF. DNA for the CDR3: TGCGCCAGCAGCCAAGACGATCGGCTAGCGGGGCACCCCTACGAGCAGTACTTC.

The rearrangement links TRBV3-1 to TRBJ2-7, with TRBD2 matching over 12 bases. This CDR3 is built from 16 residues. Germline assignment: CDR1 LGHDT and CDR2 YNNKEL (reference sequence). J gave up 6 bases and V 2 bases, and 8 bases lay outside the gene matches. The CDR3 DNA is TGTGCCAGCAGCCAATTTCTAGCGGGAGGGCGGCGCGAGCAGTACTTC. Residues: CASSQFLAGGRREQYF.

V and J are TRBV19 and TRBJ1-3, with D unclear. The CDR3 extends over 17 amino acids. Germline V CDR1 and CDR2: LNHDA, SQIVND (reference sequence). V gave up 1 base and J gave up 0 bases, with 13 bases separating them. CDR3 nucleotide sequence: TGTGCCAGTAGTATAGGGCCCGGGTACGACTCTGGAAACACCATATATTTT. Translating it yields CASSIGPGYDSGNTIYF.

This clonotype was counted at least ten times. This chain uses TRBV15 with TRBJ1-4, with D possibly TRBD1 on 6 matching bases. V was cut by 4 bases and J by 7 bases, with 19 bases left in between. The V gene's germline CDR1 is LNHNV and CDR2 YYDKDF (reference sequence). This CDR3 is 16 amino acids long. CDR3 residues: CATSNDGGRAPEKLFF. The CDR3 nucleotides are TGTGCCACCAGCAATGATGGGGGCAGGGCTCCTGAAAAACTGTTTTTT.

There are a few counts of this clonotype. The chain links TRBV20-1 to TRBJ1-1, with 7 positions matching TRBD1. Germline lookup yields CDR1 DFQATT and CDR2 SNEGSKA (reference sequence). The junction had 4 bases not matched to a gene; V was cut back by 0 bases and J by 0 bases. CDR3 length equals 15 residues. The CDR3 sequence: CSARDPDRMNTEAFF. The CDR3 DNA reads TGCAGTGCTAGAGATCCGGACAGGATGAACACTGAAGCTTTCTTT.

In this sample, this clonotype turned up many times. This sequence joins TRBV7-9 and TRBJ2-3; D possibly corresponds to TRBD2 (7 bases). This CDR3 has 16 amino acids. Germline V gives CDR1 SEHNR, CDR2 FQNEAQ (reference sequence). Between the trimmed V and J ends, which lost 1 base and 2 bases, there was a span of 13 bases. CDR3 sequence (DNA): TGTGCCAGCAGCTTAGGAGGGAGGGGGAACACAGATACGCAGTATTTT. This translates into CASSLGGRGNTDTQYF.

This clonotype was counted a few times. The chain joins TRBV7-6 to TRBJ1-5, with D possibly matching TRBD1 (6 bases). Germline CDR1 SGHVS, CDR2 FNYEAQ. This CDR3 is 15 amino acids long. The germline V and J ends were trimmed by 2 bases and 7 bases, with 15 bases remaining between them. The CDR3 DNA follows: TGTGCCAGCAGCTTAACGGCGGGGGCTCAACAGCCCCAGCATTTT. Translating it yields CASSLTAGAQQPQHF.